The present T cell receptor beta chain was sequenced within a study of technical replicates of blood from a few donors. Here immunoSEQ multiplex PCR was the method, and the copy in TCRdb shows in-frame clones only, minus some. This table has about 82,000 clones, around nine tenths appearing once. Germline CDR1 is MNHEY and CDR2 is SVGAGI. Trimming took 4 bases from V and 6 from J; bases not matched to a gene: 7. This CDR3 contains 14 residues. The V gene is TRBV6-5, the J gene TRBJ1-1; 8 bases align to TRBD1. The sequenced sample was T cells isolated from PBMCs. This receptor was taken from a human donor in good health. CDR3 sequence: CASSSGTGGAEAFF. In DNA, the CDR3 is TGTGCCAGCAGTTCCGGGACAGGAGGTGCTGAAGCTTTCTTT.